This T cell receptor (beta chain) was sequenced for a study of blood T cell repertoires in COVID-19. Study summary: Researchers got acute and convalescent COVID-19 samples from the United States, Italy and Spain. Sources were T cells, B-cell-depleted T cells, or PBMCs; the material itself was cDNA or gDNA.

Sequencing was performed with immunoSEQ multiplex PCR; in TCRdb, only in-frame clones are kept and a portion is missing. The table lists under 250,000 clones, more than 75% of them singletons. The V and J ends lost 5 bases and 0 bases respectively, with 14 bases between them. This CDR3 has 17 residues. Germline V gene sequence: CDR1 SGHAT, CDR2 FQNNGV. Sequenced: peripheral blood. The gene calls are TRBV11-2 and TRBJ2-6, with a tentative D call TRBD1 (5 bases). This sequence originates from a human donor in a cohort sampled during active COVID-19. CDR3 loop: CASSPVGLFSGANVLTF. CDR3 DNA sequence: TGTGCCAGCAGCCCCGTGGGGCTATTCTCTGGGGCCAACGTCCTGACTTTC.